A single TCR beta chain is shown here with its context. What it binds is unknown. This CDR3 is built from 13 residues. The germline gives CDR1 GTSNPN, CDR2 SVGIG (reference sequence). The germline V and J ends were trimmed by 2 bases and 2 bases, with 10 bases remaining between them. MiXCR was run by TCRdb on the 5' RACE reads, yielding one entry per CDR3 protein. The data show about 110,000 distinct CDR3 sequences, with approximately 17% seen just once and 25% to 30% held by the top ten. The data stem from a study of T-cell memory formation after mild COVID-19. Study findings and constraints: Some responding clones appeared in pre-infection memory, suggesting cross-reactive memory joined. Contracting CD8+ clones were enriched in EMRA, CD4+ mainly in CM and EM. Unconfirmed was the SARS-CoV-2 specificity of second-wave clones that peaked on day 37.

This clonotype originated in an adult woman who had mild COVID-19 (a few samples of this study predate the infection). Cell type and time point are not known. This chain joins TRBV30 and TRBJ2-7; no firm D call. What was sequenced was PBMCs or a T cell subset sorted from them (not recorded which). This CDR3 is CAWSPDIAYEQYF. The CDR3 bases are TGTGCCTGGAGTCCTGACATCGCCTACGAGCAGTACTTC.